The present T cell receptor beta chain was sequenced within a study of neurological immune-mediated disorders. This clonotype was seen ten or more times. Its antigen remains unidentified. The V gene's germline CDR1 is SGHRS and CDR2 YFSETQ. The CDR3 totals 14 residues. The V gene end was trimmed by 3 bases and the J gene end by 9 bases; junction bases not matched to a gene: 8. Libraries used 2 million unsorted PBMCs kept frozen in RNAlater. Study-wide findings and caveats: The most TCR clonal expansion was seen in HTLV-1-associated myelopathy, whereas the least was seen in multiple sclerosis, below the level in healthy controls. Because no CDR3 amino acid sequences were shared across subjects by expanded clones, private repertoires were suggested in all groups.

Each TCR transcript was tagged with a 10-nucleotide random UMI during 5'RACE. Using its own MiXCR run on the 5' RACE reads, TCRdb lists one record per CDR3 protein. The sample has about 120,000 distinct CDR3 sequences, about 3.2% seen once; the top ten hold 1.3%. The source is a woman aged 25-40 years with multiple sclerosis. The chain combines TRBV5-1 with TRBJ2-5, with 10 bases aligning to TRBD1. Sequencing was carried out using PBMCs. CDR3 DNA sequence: TGCGCCAGCAGCTCCGGGACAGGGGCCATGGCCCAGTACTTC. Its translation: CASSSGTGAMAQYF. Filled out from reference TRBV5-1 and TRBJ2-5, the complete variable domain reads KAGVTQTPRYLIKTRGQQVTLSCSPISGHRSVSWYQQTPGQGLQFLFEYFSETQRNKGNFPGRFSGRQFSNSRSEMNVSTLELGDSALYLCASSSGTGAMAQYFGPGTRLLVL.